Listed below are T cell receptor beta chains from one sample, sequenced in a study of control samples from healthy donors and cancer patients. Generated by immunoSEQ multiplex PCR, the TCRdb table keeps only in-frame clones and is missing some. Among 40,000 to 50,000 clones listed, just over 70% were seen once. The sequenced sample was formalin-fixed, paraffin-embedded tissue. Source of these receptors: a male donor with melanoma. Both conserved end residues are part of each CDR3. The D gene is left open where the match is weak. Clone size is shown for a subset of rows, as once, few, many or a class of expanded clone.

J: TRBJ1-2
size: once
V: TRBV28
D: .
DNA: TGTGCCAGCAGCAGATCTAACTATGGCTACACCTTC
CDR3: CASSRSNYGYTF

J: TRBJ2-7
size: few
V: TRBV2
D: .
DNA: TGTGCCAGCAATTTACTAGGCCACGAGCAGTACTTC
CDR3: CASNLLGHEQYF

J: TRBJ2-7
size: .
V: TRBV5-1
D: TRBD1
DNA: TGCGCCAGCAGCACTGGGACAGGGGGAGTTTACGAGCAGTACTTC
CDR3: CASSTGTGGVYEQYF

J: TRBJ1-2
size: .
V: TRBV28
D: .
DNA: TGTGCCAGCAGTTTGGGCAGCCACAACTATGGCTACACCTTC
CDR3: CASSLGSHNYGYTF

J: TRBJ2-7
size: .
V: TRBV7-3
D: TRBD1
DNA: TGTGCCAGCAGCTTAAACAGGGGGCTAGACGAGCAGTACTTC
CDR3: CASSLNRGLDEQYF

J: TRBJ2-7
size: .
V: TRBV6-1
D: .
DNA: TGTGCTAGCAGTGAACTGCGGTCCTACGAGCAGTACTTC
CDR3: CASSELRSYEQYF

J: TRBJ2-2
size: .
V: TRBV5-1
D: TRBD2
DNA: TGCGCCAGCAAAGAGGGAGGGAGGAACACCGGGGAGCTGTTTTTT
CDR3: CASKEGGRNTGELFF

J: TRBJ2-1
size: once
V: TRBV3-1/TRBV3-2
D: .
DNA: TGTGCCAGCAGCCATGCCACTAGTTATGAGCAGTTCTTC
CDR3: CASSHATSYEQFF

J: TRBJ2-2
size: .
V: TRBV4-2
D: .
DNA: TGTGCCAGCAGTCCTTACGGGACATCGAACACCGGGGAGCTGTTTTTT
CDR3: CASSPYGTSNTGELFF

J: TRBJ1-1
size: .
V: TRBV18
D: .
DNA: TGTGCCAGCTCAAAAGAAGGGAACACTGAAGCTTTCTTT
CDR3: CASSKEGNTEAFF

J: TRBJ2-7
size: .
V: TRBV7-3
D: .
DNA: TGTGCCAGCAGCGCAAACCCCAGGGGCAGCGGATACGAGCAGTACTTC
CDR3: CASSANPRGSGYEQYF

J: TRBJ1-5
size: once
V: TRBV5-1
D: TRBD1
DNA: TGCGCCAGCAGCTTGGCGGGACAGGCAAGTCAGCCCCAGCATTTT
CDR3: CASSLAGQASQPQHF

J: TRBJ1-5
size: few
V: TRBV5-6
D: .
DNA: TGTGCCAGCAGCTTGAAGGGCAGGTTCTCGCCCCAGCATTTT
CDR3: CASSLKGRFSPQHF

J: TRBJ2-4
size: .
V: TRBV4-1
D: TRBD2
DNA: TGCGCCAGCAGCCATACTAGCGGGAGTACGGAAAACATTCAGTACTTC
CDR3: CASSHTSGSTENIQYF

J: TRBJ2-6
size: once
V: TRBV10-3
D: .
DNA: TGTGCCATCAGTGGGGGCTTGTCTGGGGCCAACGTCCTGACTTTC
CDR3: CAISGGLSGANVLTF

J: TRBJ2-1
size: few
V: TRBV29-1
D: TRBD1
DNA: TGCAGCGTCGCGGACAGGGGCAGGGATGAGCAGTTCTTC
CDR3: CSVADRGRDEQFF

J: TRBJ2-7
size: .
V: TRBV10-2
D: .
DNA: TGCGCCAGCAGTGAGAGGTTAGCGAGAGACTACGAGCAGTACTTC
CDR3: CASSERLARDYEQYF

J: TRBJ2-7
size: .
V: TRBV30
D: .
DNA: TGTGCCTGGAGTGTAATAGGGGACTCCTACGAGCAGTACTTC
CDR3: CAWSVIGDSYEQYF

J: TRBJ2-7
size: many
V: TRBV6-5
D: .
DNA: TGTGCCAGCAGTTACGGAGGGGGCGGTCGCGAGCAGTACTTC
CDR3: CASSYGGGGREQYF

J: TRBJ2-7
size: .
V: TRBV5-1
D: .
DNA: TGCGCCAGCAGCCCGGATGGGGCTGCCTACGAGCAGTACTTC
CDR3: CASSPDGAAYEQYF

J: TRBJ2-7
size: .
V: TRBV4-2
D: TRBD2
DNA: TGTGCCAGCAGCCAAGTACTAGCGGGAGGCCCCTACGAGCAGTACTTC
CDR3: CASSQVLAGGPYEQYF

J: TRBJ1-2
size: .
V: TRBV5-1
D: TRBD1
DNA: TGCGCCAGCAGTCCCGACAGGGCTTATGGCTACACCTTC
CDR3: CASSPDRAYGYTF

J: TRBJ2-7
size: .
V: TRBV12-3/TRBV12-4
D: TRBD1
DNA: TGTGCCAGCAGTGGACAGGGTAGTGACGAGCAGTACTTC
CDR3: CASSGQGSDEQYF

J: TRBJ2-1
size: .
V: TRBV7-6
D: .
DNA: TGTGCCAGCAGCTTAGGGCCTAGCAAGGGCAATGAGCAGTTCTTC
CDR3: CASSLGPSKGNEQFF

J: TRBJ2-2
size: .
V: TRBV3-1/TRBV3-2
D: TRBD2
DNA: TGTGCCAGTAGCCAAAGCGGGACTAACACCGGGGAGCTGTTTTTT
CDR3: CASSQSGTNTGELFF

J: TRBJ2-1
size: few
V: TRBV7-6
D: .
DNA: TGTGCCAGCAGCTTGTCCCCCTATAGCTCCTACAATGAGCAGTTCTTC
CDR3: CASSLSPYSSYNEQFF

J: TRBJ2-2
size: once
V: TRBV30
D: .
DNA: TGTGCCTGGAGTGTTGCCGGGGTGGACACCGGGGAGCTGTTTTTT
CDR3: CAWSVAGVDTGELFF

J: TRBJ2-7
size: .
V: TRBV6-2/TRBV6-3
D: .
DNA: TGTGCCAGCAGTTATAGAGGGGCGCTGCGGATCGAGCAGTACTTC
CDR3: CASSYRGALRIEQYF

J: TRBJ1-2
size: .
V: TRBV18
D: .
DNA: TGTGCCAGCTCACCACCGGTATACAGCTATGGCTACACCTTC
CDR3: CASSPPVYSYGYTF

J: TRBJ2-3
size: .
V: TRBV27
D: TRBD1
DNA: TGTGCCAGCACCCAGACAGGGGGCGGAGGTACGCAGTATTTT
CDR3: CASTQTGGGGTQYF

J: TRBJ2-3
size: .
V: TRBV4-1
D: .
DNA: TGCGCCAGCAGCCGGGAGGACAGCATAGATACGCAGTATTTT
CDR3: CASSREDSIDTQYF

J: TRBJ1-2
size: .
V: TRBV6-2/TRBV6-3
D: .
DNA: TGTGCCAGCAGTTACAGACAGGACAGCACCTATGGCTACACCTTC
CDR3: CASSYRQDSTYGYTF

J: TRBJ2-3
size: .
V: TRBV7-9
D: TRBD2
DNA: TGTGCCAGCAGCTTACTAGCGGGAGTCACAGATACGCAGTATTTT
CDR3: CASSLLAGVTDTQYF

J: TRBJ2-5
size: .
V: TRBV5-8
D: .
DNA: TGTGCCAGTAGGGAGACAGCTAAAGAGACCCAGTACTTC
CDR3: CASRETAKETQYF

J: TRBJ1-5
size: .
V: TRBV28
D: .
DNA: TGTGCCGTCGGACGGAGATCGTATCAGCCCCAGCATTTT
CDR3: CAVGRRSYQPQHF

J: TRBJ2-5
size: .
V: TRBV6-5
D: TRBD1
DNA: TGTGCCAGCAGCGATGGGACAGGGGGCCGGGAGACCCAGTACTTC
CDR3: CASSDGTGGRETQYF

J: TRBJ2-3
size: .
V: TRBV19
D: .
DNA: TGTGCCAGTAGTCTCCTCTCAGGAGATACGCAGTATTTT
CDR3: CASSLLSGDTQYF

J: TRBJ1-1
size: .
V: TRBV30
D: .
DNA: TGTGCCTGGAGTGTACTTGGCAGGGACGAAGCTTTCTTT
CDR3: CAWSVLGRDEAFF